Included here is one T cell receptor (beta chain) sequence, with context. Only in-frame clones appear in the TCRdb table, and some are missing; sequencing was by immunoSEQ multiplex PCR. The table includes fewer than 250,000 clones, around 88% detected once. The sample originates from a study of blood T cell repertoires in COVID-19. Study as a whole: PBMCs, B-cell-depleted T cells, or T cells provided the cDNA or gDNA that made up the material.

V gave up 11 bases and J gave up 3 bases; unmatched junction bases: 13. The CDR3 totals 15 residues. Germline CDR1 is SNHLY and CDR2 is FYNNEI. The V call is TRBV2, the J call TRBJ1-5; TRBD1 matches at 7 bases. Sequencing used peripheral blood. The TCR originated in a woman between 50 and 59 years old with acute or convalescent COVID-19. The CDR3 sequence: CASRGAVVPNQPQHF. Written as DNA, the CDR3 is TGTGCCTCCAGGGGGGCAGTAGTCCCCAATCAGCCCCAGCATTTT.